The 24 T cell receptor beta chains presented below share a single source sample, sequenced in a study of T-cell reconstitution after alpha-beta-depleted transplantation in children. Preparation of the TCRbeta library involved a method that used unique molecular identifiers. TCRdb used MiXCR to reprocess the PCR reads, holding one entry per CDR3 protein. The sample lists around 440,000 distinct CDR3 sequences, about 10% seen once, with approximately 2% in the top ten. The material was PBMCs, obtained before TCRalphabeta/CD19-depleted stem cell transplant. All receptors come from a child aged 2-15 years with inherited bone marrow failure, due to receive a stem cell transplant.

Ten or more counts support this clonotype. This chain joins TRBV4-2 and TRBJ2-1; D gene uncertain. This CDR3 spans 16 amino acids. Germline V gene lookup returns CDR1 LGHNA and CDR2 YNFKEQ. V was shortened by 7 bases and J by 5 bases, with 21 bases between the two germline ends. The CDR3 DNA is TGTGCCAGCATGGATAATAGTGCCAACCCGGACAATGAGCAGTTCTTC. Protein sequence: CASMDNSANPDNEQFF.

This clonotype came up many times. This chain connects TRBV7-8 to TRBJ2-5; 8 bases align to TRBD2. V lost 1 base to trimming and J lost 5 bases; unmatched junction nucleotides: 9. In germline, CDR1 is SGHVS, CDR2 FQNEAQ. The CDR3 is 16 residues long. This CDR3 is CASSLVSGRARETQYF. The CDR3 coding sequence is TGTGCCAGCAGCTTAGTGTCCGGGAGGGCCAGGGAGACCCAGTACTTC.

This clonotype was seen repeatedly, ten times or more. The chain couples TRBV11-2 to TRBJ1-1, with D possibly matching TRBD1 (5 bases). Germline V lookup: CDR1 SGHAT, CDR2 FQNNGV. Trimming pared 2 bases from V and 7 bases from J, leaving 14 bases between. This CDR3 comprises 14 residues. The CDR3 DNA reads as TGTGCCAGCAGCTTATTCCGGGGCTTGAGTGAAGCTTTCTTT. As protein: CASSLFRGLSEAFF.

This CDR3 reads CASSQVGTDVSYNEQFF. The CDR3 DNA follows: TGCGCCAGCAGCCAAGTGGGGACAGACGTTTCCTACAATGAGCAGTTCTTC. The V and J genes are TRBV4-3 and TRBJ2-1; 7 bases align to TRBD1. Germline V gene lookup returns CDR1 LGHNA and CDR2 YSLEER. The CDR3 sequence is 17 residues long. The trim removed 1 base at V and 1 base at J, leaving 7 bases unmatched.

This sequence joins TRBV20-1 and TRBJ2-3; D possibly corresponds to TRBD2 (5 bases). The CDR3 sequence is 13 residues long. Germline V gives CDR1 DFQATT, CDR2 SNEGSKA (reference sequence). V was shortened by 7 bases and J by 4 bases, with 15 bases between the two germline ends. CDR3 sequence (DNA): TGCAGTGTCCCTAGCAGCCGTTCAGATACGCAGTATTTT. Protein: CSVPSSRSDTQYF.

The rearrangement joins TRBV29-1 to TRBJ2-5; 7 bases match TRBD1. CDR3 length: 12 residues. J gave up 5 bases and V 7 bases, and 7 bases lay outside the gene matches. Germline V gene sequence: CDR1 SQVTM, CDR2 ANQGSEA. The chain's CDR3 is CSAGGPEETQYF. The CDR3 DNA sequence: TGCAGCGCAGGGGGTCCTGAGGAGACCCAGTACTTC.

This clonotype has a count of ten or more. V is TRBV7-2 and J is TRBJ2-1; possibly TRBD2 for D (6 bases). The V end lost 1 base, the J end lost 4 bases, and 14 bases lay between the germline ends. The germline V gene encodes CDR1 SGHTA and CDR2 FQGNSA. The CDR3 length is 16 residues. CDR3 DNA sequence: TGTGCCAGCAGCTTAGGGAGGGCCAACACTTACAATGAGCAGTTCTTC. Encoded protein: CASSLGRANTYNEQFF.

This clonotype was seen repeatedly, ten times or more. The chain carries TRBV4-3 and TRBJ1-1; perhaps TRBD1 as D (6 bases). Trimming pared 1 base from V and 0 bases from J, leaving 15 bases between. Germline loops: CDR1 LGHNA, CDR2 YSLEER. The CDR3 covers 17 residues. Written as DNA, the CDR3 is TGCGCCAGCAGCCAAGTAGAGGGGGATCCCATGAACACTGAAGCTTTCTTT. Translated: CASSQVEGDPMNTEAFF.

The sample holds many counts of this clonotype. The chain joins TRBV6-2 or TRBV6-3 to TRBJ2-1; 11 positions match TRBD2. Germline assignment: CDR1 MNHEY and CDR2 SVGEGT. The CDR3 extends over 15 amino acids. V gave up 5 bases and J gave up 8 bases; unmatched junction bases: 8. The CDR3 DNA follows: TGTGCCAGCAGTGTCACTAGCGGGAGATCCCATGAGCAGTTCTTC. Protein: CASSVTSGRSHEQFF.

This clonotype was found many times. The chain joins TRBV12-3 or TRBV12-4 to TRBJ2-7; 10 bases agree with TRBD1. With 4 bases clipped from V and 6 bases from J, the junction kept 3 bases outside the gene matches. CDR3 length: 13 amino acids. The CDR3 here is CASSWDRGLEQYF. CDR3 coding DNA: TGTGCCAGCAGTTGGGACAGGGGCCTCGAGCAGTACTTC.

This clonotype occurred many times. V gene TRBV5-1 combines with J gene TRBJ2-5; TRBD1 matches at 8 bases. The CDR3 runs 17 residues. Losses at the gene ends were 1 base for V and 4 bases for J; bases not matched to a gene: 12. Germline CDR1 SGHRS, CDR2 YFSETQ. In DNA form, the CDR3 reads TGCGCCAGCAGCTTGACGGGCAGGGGGCGAAACGTAGAGACCCAGTACTTC. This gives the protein CASSLTGRGRNVETQYF.

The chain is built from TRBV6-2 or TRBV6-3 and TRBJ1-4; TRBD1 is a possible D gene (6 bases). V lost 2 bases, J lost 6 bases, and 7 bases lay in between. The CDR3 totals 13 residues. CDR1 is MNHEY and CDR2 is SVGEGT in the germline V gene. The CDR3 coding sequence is TGTGCCAGCAGTTACAGGGGGGATGAAAAACTGTTTTTT. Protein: CASSYRGDEKLFF.

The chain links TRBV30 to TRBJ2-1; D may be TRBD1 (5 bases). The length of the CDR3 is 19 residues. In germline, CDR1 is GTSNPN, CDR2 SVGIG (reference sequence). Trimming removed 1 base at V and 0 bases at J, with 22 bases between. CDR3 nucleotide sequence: TGTGCCTGGAGTGATCTAATAGCCGGTGGGGCGAGCTCCTACAATGAGCAGTTCTTC. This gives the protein CAWSDLIAGGASSYNEQFF.

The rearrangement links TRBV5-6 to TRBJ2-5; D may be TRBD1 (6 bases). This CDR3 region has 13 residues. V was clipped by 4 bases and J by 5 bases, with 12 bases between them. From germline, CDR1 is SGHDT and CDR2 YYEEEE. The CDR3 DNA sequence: TGTGCCAGCAGCAAAACAGGGATCGAGACCCAGTACTTC. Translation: CASSKTGIETQYF. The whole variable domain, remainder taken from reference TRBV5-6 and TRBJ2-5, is DAGVTQSPTHLIKTRGQQVTLRCSPKSGHDTVSWYQQALGQGPQFIFQYYEEEERQRGNFPDRFSGHQFPNYSSELNVNALLLGDSALYLCASSKTGIETQYFGPGTRLLVL.

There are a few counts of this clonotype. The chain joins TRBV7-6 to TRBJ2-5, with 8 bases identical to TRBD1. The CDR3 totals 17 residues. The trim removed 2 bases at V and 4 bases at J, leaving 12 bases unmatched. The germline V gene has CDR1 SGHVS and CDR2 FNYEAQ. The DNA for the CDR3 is TGTGCCAGCAGCTTAATCCCGACAGGGGTGTTTGGAGAGACCCAGTACTTC. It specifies CASSLIPTGVFGETQYF. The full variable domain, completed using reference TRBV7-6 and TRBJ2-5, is GAGVSQSPRYKVTKRGQDVALRCDPISGHVSLYWYRQALGQGPEFLTYFNYEAQQDKSGLPNDRFSAERPEGSISTLTIQRTEQRDSAMYRCASSLIPTGVFGETQYFGPGTRLLVL.

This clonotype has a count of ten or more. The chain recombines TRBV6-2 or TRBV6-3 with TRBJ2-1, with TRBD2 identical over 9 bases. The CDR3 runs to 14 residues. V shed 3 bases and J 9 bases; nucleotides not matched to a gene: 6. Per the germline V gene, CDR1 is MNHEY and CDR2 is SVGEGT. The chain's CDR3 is CASSYLLAGIEQFF. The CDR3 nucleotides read TGTGCCAGCAGTTATCTCCTAGCGGGAATTGAGCAGTTCTTC.

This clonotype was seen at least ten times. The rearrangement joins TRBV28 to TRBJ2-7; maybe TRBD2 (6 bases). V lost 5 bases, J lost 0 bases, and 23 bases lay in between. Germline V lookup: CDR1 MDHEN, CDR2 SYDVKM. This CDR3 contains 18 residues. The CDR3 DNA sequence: TGTGCCAGCAGTCGTACGGGAGCCTGGGAAAAGGTCTCCTACGAGCAGTACTTC. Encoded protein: CASSRTGAWEKVSYEQYF.

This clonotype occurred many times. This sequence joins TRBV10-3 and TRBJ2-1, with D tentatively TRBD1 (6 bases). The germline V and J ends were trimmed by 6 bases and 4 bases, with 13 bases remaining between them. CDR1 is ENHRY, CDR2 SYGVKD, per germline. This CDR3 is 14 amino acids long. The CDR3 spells CAIRGHNPYNEQFF. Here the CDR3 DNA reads TGTGCCATCAGGGGACACAACCCTTACAATGAGCAGTTCTTC.

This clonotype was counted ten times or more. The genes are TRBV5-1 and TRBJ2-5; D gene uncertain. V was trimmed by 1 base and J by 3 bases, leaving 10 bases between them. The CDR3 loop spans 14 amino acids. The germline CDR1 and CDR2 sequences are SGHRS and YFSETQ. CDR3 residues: CASSLSKAEETQYF. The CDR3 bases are TGCGCCAGCAGCTTGAGTAAGGCAGAAGAGACCCAGTACTTC.

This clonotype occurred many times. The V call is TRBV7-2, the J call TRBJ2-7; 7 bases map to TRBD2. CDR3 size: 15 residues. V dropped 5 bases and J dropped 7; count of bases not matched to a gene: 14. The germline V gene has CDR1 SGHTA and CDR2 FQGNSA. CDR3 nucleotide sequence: TGTGCCAGCAGCCAAGTTAGGGGAGGGCCTTGGGAGCAGTACTTC. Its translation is CASSQVRGGPWEQYF.

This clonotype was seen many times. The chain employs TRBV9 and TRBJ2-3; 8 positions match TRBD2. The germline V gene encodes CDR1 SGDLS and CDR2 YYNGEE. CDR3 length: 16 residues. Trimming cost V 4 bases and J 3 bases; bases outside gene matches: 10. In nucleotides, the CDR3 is TGTGCCAGCAGCCCCCAAGCGGGAGTTATGACAGATACGCAGTATTTT. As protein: CASSPQAGVMTDTQYF.

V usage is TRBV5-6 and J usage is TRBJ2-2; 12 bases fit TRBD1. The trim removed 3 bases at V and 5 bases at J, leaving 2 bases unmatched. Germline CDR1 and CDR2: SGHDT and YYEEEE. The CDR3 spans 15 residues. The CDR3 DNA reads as TGTGCCAGCAGCTGGGACAGGGGGCTAACCGGGGAGCTGTTTTTT. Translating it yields CASSWDRGLTGELFF.

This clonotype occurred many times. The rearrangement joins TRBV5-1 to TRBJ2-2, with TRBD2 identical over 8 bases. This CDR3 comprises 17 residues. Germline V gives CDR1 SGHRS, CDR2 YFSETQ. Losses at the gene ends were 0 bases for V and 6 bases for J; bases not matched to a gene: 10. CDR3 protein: CASSLALREVLAGELFF. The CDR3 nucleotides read TGCGCCAGCAGCTTGGCTCTGCGGGAGGTATTGGCCGGGGAGCTGTTTTTT.

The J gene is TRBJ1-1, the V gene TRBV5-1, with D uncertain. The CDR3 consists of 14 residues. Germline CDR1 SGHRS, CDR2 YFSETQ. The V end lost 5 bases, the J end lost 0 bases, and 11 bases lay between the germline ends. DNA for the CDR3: TGCGCCAGCAGTCAGATCCGCATGAACACTGAAGCTTTCTTT. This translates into CASSQIRMNTEAFF.